A selection of T cell receptor beta chains follows, all from one sample in a study of OX40 agonist ivuxolimab in advanced cancers. Method: immunoSEQ multiplex PCR; TCRdb's copy keeps in-frame clones and lacks some. The sample records about 49,000 clones, roughly 79% being singletons. The specimen comprised CD4+ or CD8+ T cells sorted from blood, sampled in a trial of the OX40 agonist ivuxolimab. These receptors all come from an adult with an advanced solid tumor such as melanoma, head and neck, liver or kidney cancer. The CDR3 runs from the conserved cysteine through the conserved F or W. Each record gives: V gene, J gene, clone size, D gene, CDR3 DNA, CDR3 protein. D genes are given only for firm matches. Clone size is stated in some rows and not others, as once, few, many or a class when expanded.

>TRBV10-2|TRBJ2-4|-|-
TGCGCCAGCACTGACCTAAACAGGGTTTTCGCCAAAAACATTCAGTACTTC
CASTDLNRVFAKNIQYF
>TRBV4-3|TRBJ2-7|-|-
TGCGCCAGCAGCCGCACGCCCGACTCGAGTGTTAACGAGCAGTACTTC
CASSRTPDSSVNEQYF
>TRBV10-2|TRBJ2-1|few|TRBD2
TGCGCCAGCAGTGCACTAGCGGGAGAGTACAATGAGCAGTTCTTC
CASSALAGEYNEQFF
>TRBV4-3|TRBJ2-7|-|TRBD2
TGCGCCAGCAGCCAGGGACTAGACTACGAGCAGCACTTC
CASSQGLDYEQHF
>TRBV5-1|TRBJ2-2|-|-
TGCGCCAGCAGCTTGATCGGCGGTTACACCGGGGAGCTGTTTTTT
CASSLIGGYTGELFF
>TRBV12-5|TRBJ2-7|few|-
TGTGCTAGTGGTTTGCCCCGATGGATCACGGGGAACTACGAGCAGTACTTC
CASGLPRWITGNYEQYF
>TRBV19|TRBJ1-2|-|TRBD1
TGTGCCAGTAGTACAGGGGACAGTATAAGCGGCTACACCTTC
CASSTGDSISGYTF
>TRBV11-2|TRBJ1-1|-|-
TGTGCCAGCAGTTACACTGAAGCTTTCTTT
CASSYTEAFF
>TRBV7-9|TRBJ2-7|-|-
TGTGCCAGCAGCTTCGGGGATTACGAGCAGTACTTC
CASSFGDYEQYF
>TRBV5-1|TRBJ2-7|-|-
TGCGCCAGCAGCGCGGACAGCTACGAGCAGTACTTC
CASSADSYEQYF
>TRBV5-1|TRBJ2-5|-|-
TGCGCCAGCAGAGGGGGAGATGGGGAGACCCAGTACTTC
CASRGGDGETQYF
>TRBV10-3|TRBJ2-3|-|TRBD1
TGTGCCACCAGGGACAGGGTACAAGATACGCAGTATTTT
CATRDRVQDTQYF
>TRBV19|TRBJ2-1|-|-
TGTGCCAGTAGATTCTACAATGAGCAGTTCTTC
CASRFYNEQFF
>TRBV7-2|TRBJ2-3|once|-
TGTGCCAGCAGCCGTACAGGTCCTACAGATACGCAGTATTTT
CASSRTGPTDTQYF
>TRBV19|TRBJ1-1|-|TRBD1
TGTGCCAGTACCGGGACAGCGAACACTGAAGCTTTCTTT
CASTGTANTEAFF
>TRBV11-2|TRBJ1-5|-|-
TGTGCCAGCAGCTTAGGGCGTTTAGGCAATCAGCCCCAGCATTTT
CASSLGRLGNQPQHF
>TRBV30|TRBJ1-5|many|TRBD1
TGTGCCTGGAGGCGGGCGGACAGGGACAATCAGCCCCAGCATTTT
CAWRRADRDNQPQHF
>TRBV19|TRBJ1-5|-|TRBD1
TGTGCCAGTACCCCGACAGGGCAAAGCAATCAGCCCCAGCATTTT
CASTPTGQSNQPQHF
>TRBV5-4|TRBJ1-2|few|-
TGTGCCAGCAGCTTCTCCGGGGACTATGGCTACACCTTC
CASSFSGDYGYTF
>TRBV5-1|TRBJ2-5|-|TRBD2
TGCGCCAGCAGCTTATCCGGGACTAGCGGGAGGGCCGGTGAGACCCAGTACTTC
CASSLSGTSGRAGETQYF
>TRBV5-4|TRBJ1-2|-|TRBD1
TGTGCCAGCAGCTTTCGACAGGGCTCGAACTATGGCTACACCTTC
CASSFRQGSNYGYTF
>TRBV7-2|TRBJ2-1|few|TRBD1
TGTGCCAGCAGCTACCTACAGGGGAACAATGAGCAGTTCTTC
CASSYLQGNNEQFF
>TRBV29-1|TRBJ1-5|-|-
TGCAGCGTTGCAGGGGATAGCAATCAGCCCCAGCATTTT
CSVAGDSNQPQHF
>TRBV15|TRBJ2-6|-|-
TGTGCCACCAGCAAAGATGGGGGCTCTGGGGCCAACGTCCTGACTTTC
CATSKDGGSGANVLTF
>TRBV10-2|TRBJ2-7|once|-
TGCGCCAGCAGCGCAGCTTACTACGAGCAGTACTTC
CASSAAYYEQYF
>TRBV5-1|TRBJ2-1|-|TRBD2
TGCGCCAGCAGCTTGGTCACTAGCGGATATTACAATGAGCAGTTCTTC
CASSLVTSGYYNEQFF
>TRBV7-6|TRBJ1-3|-|-
TGTGCCAGCAGCTTAGCTGTACGTGGAAACACCATATATTTT
CASSLAVRGNTIYF
>TRBV25-1|TRBJ2-1|-|-
TGTGCCAGCAGTGAATTGAGCAGGTACAATGAGCAGTTCTTC
CASSELSRYNEQFF
>TRBV7-2|TRBJ2-4|-|TRBD1
TGTGCCAGCAGCCCATTGACAGGGTCCCGCCTCAAAAACATTCAGTACTTC
CASSPLTGSRLKNIQYF